A single sample is the source of the 30 T cell receptor beta chains below, sequenced in a study of blood T cell repertoires in COVID-19. The table came from immunoSEQ multiplex PCR; TCRdb's copy has only in-frame clones and leaves some out. The sample lists a few hundred thousand clones, approximately 78% occurring once. Sequencing used PBMCs or T cells enriched from blood (not recorded which). Receptor source: a man aged 35-49 years who had been exposed to COVID-19.

The chain combines TRBV6-5 with TRBJ1-1; the D is unclear. The germline gives CDR1 MNHEY, CDR2 SVGAGI. This CDR3 is built from 14 residues. The germline V and J ends were trimmed by 5 bases and 7 bases, with 17 bases remaining between them. The CDR3 spells CASSRRGITLEAFF. DNA of the CDR3: TGTGCCAGCAGTAGACGAGGGATAACGCTTGAAGCTTTCTTT.

The V gene is TRBV9, the J gene TRBJ2-2, with unresolved D. Between the trimmed V and J ends, which lost 4 bases and 4 bases, there was a span of 20 bases. Germline V lookup: CDR1 SGDLS, CDR2 YYNGEE. The CDR3 is 17 residues long. CDR3 DNA: TGTGCCAGCAGCCCCACCTTTCCCTTAGAGCCCACCGGGGAGCTGTTTTTT. Translation: CASSPTFPLEPTGELFF.

The V and J genes are TRBV18 and TRBJ2-7, with TRBD1 matching 8 bases. V gave up 3 bases and J gave up 2 bases; unmatched junction bases: 9. The germline gives CDR1 KGHSH, CDR2 LQKENI. The CDR3 covers 16 residues. Here the CDR3 reads CASSPARGTGPYEQYF. In nucleotides, the CDR3 is TGTGCCAGCTCACCTGCCCGCGGGACAGGTCCCTACGAGCAGTACTTC.

V gene TRBV7-2 combines with J gene TRBJ2-7, with 8 nucleotides matching TRBD2. The germline CDR1 and CDR2 sequences are SGHTA and FQGNSA. V lost 1 base and J lost 2; bases outside the gene matches: 4. This CDR3 has 15 amino acids. In DNA form, the CDR3 reads TGTGCCAGCAGCTTAGGAGCGGGAGTCGCCTACGAGCAGTACTTC. Protein sequence: CASSLGAGVAYEQYF.

The chain carries TRBV5-1 and TRBJ2-5, with D unresolved. The CDR3 spans 13 residues. CDR1 is SGHRS and CDR2 is YFSETQ in the germline V gene. V was trimmed by 2 bases and J by 5 bases, leaving 10 bases between them. In DNA, the CDR3 is TGCGCCAGCAGCTTAGAGACCAGGGAGACCCAGTACTTC. This translates into CASSLETRETQYF.

J is TRBJ1-1 and V is TRBV27; 7 positions match TRBD1. Trimming removed 6 bases from V and 3 bases from J; junction bases left unmatched: 4. The CDR3 is 13 amino acids. Per the germline V gene, CDR1 is MNHEY and CDR2 is SMNVEV (reference sequence). The CDR3 nucleotides are TGTGCCAGCAGAAGACAGGGAGACACTGAAGCTTTCTTT. Protein sequence: CASRRQGDTEAFF.

This chain links TRBV2 with TRBJ1-1; maybe TRBD1 (5 bases). The V end was cut by 6 bases, the J end by 10 bases, with 12 bases between. The germline CDR1 and CDR2 sequences are SNHLY and FYNNEI. This CDR3 comprises 11 residues. The chain's CDR3 is CASRKGFGAFF. The CDR3 region has the DNA TGTGCCAGCAGGAAGGGGTTCGGAGCTTTCTTT.

This rearrangement joins TRBV9 to TRBJ2-7; 10 bases agree with TRBD1. The germline V gene has CDR1 SGDLS and CDR2 YYNGEE. J lost 3 bases, V lost 3 bases, and 9 bases had no gene match. The CDR3 consists of 16 residues. CDR3 DNA sequence: TGTGCCAGCAGCGCTCTACCGGGACAGGGGTTCTACGAGCAGTACTTC. Amino acids: CASSALPGQGFYEQYF.

This sequence joins TRBV4-2 and TRBJ2-7; 13 bases line up with TRBD2. Germline loops: CDR1 LGHNA, CDR2 YNFKEQ. The CDR3 spans 20 residues. V trimming: 0 bases; J trimming: 4 bases; junction bases outside the gene matches: 15. The CDR3 DNA is TGTGCCAGCAGCCAAGATTCCGGGGATAGACTAGCGGGAGGCTCTTACGAGCAGTACTTC. Its translation: CASSQDSGDRLAGGSYEQYF.

The chain has TRBV10-3 and TRBJ1-1, with 7 positions matching TRBD1. The CDR3 totals 13 residues. Looked up from germline, CDR1 is ENHRY and CDR2 is SYGVKD. J lost 0 bases, V lost 8 bases, and 3 bases had no gene match. The DNA for the CDR3 is TGTGCCATCCGGGACAGCCTGAACACTGAAGCTTTCTTT. This encodes CAIRDSLNTEAFF.

CDR3 amino acids: CSVLPGESEQYF. As DNA, the CDR3 is TGCAGCGTTCTCCCAGGGGAGAGTGAGCAGTACTTC. The V call is TRBV29-1, the J call TRBJ2-7, with D possibly matching TRBD1 (6 bases). The germline V gene encodes CDR1 SQVTM and CDR2 ANQGSEA. The germline V and J ends were trimmed by 5 bases and 7 bases, with 15 bases remaining between them. The CDR3 is made up of 12 amino acids.

This chain connects TRBV20-1 to TRBJ1-4, with D possibly TRBD1 on 6 matching bases. Germline CDR1 and CDR2: DFQATT and SNEGSKA (reference sequence). V dropped 3 bases and J dropped 4 bases, with 18 bases sitting between them. The CDR3 spans 16 residues. In DNA form, the CDR3 reads TGCAGTGCTAGTGGGGGCCCTACATATGATAATGAAAAACTGTTTTTT. This gives the protein CSASGGPTYDNEKLFF.

The table lists this clone with many counts. V usage is TRBV5-1 and J usage is TRBJ2-7; 8 positions match TRBD1. CDR1 and CDR2 (germline): SGHRS, YFSETQ. J gave up 5 bases and V 0 bases, and 4 bases lay outside the gene matches. CDR3 length: 14 residues. The CDR3 DNA follows: TGCGCCAGCAGCTTGGCTCAGGGGGCGGACGAGCAGTACTTC. Translated: CASSLAQGADEQYF.

In this sample, this clone turned up many times. The J gene is TRBJ2-5, the V gene TRBV3-1 (or the pseudogene TRBV3-2), with 11 bases fitting TRBD1. Germline V CDR1 and CDR2: LGHDT, YNNKEL (reference sequence). V lost 7 bases and J lost 5; bases outside the gene matches: 3. The CDR3 has 13 amino acids. Written as DNA, the CDR3 is TGTGCCAGCACCTGGGACAGGGGGGAGACCCAGTACTTC. As protein: CASTWDRGETQYF.

This clone was seen once. The CDR3 here is CASSPPIGGTGELFF. Written as DNA, the CDR3 is TGTGCCAGCTCACCACCAATCGGGGGCACCGGGGAGCTGTTTTTT. The chain uses TRBV18 and TRBJ2-2, with TRBD2 as a possible D gene (6 bases). The CDR3 is 15 amino acids. Germline assignment: CDR1 KGHSH and CDR2 LQKENI. V gave up 0 bases and J gave up 4 bases, with 9 bases separating them.

The CDR3 DNA reads as TGTGCCAGTACGGGGAGGAGCTCCTACAATGAGCAGTTCTTC. This gives the protein CASTGRSSYNEQFF. This sequence joins TRBV19 and TRBJ2-1; possible D gene TRBD2, 6 bases. Trimming cost V 7 bases and J 0 bases, with 10 bases left between them. In germline, CDR1 is LNHDA, CDR2 SQIVND (reference sequence). This CDR3 has 14 amino acids.

The chain carries TRBV11-3 and TRBJ2-1, with TRBD2 matching over 11 bases. The CDR3 runs to 16 residues. CDR1 SGHNT and CDR2 YENEEA come from the germline V gene. After removal of 4 bases from V and 2 bases from J, the junction contained 4 bases not matched to a gene. In DNA form, the CDR3 reads TGTGCCAGCAGCTGGACTAGCGGGTCTACCTACAATGAGCAGTTCTTC. This translates into CASSWTSGSTYNEQFF.

The chain uses TRBV28 and TRBJ2-7; possible D gene TRBD1, 5 bases. This CDR3 contains 11 residues. Germline V gene lookup returns CDR1 MDHEN and CDR2 SYDVKM. Between the trimmed V and J ends, which lost 11 bases and 9 bases, there was a span of 17 bases. DNA of the CDR3: TGTGCCGCAGACAGCCAGTATGGGCAGTACTTC. Its translation: CAADSQYGQYF.

This clone was counted a few times. The chain carries TRBV2 and TRBJ2-1; TRBD2 aligns across 10 bases. Germline loops: CDR1 SNHLY, CDR2 FYNNEI. There are 14 residues in the CDR3. After removal of 5 bases from V and 4 bases from J, the junction contained 2 bases not matched to a gene. As DNA, the CDR3 is TGTGCCAGCAGTCGGACTAGCGGATACAATGAGCAGTTCTTC. Its protein is CASSRTSGYNEQFF.

The rearrangement links TRBV15 to TRBJ1-5; possible D gene TRBD1, 6 bases. This CDR3 is built from 16 residues. V was trimmed by 3 bases and J by 7 bases, leaving 19 bases between them. Germline V lookup: CDR1 LNHNV, CDR2 YYDKDF (reference sequence). The CDR3 DNA follows: TGTGCCACCAGCAGTCCTCACAGGGTTTCAAGCCAGCCCCAGCATTTT. Its protein is CATSSPHRVSSQPQHF.

This chain joins TRBV2 and TRBJ1-4; no clear D. CDR3 length equals 14 residues. Germline V lookup: CDR1 SNHLY, CDR2 FYNNEI. Trimming removed 3 bases from V and 12 bases from J, with 17 bases in between. The CDR3 sequence: CASSENSVDVELFF. CDR3 coding DNA: TGTGCCAGCAGTGAGAACAGTGTTGATGTGGAACTGTTTTTT.

This clone was counted ten times or more. The rearrangement joins TRBV7-2 to TRBJ2-1; 7 nucleotides line up with TRBD2. Germline V CDR1 and CDR2: SGHTA, FQGNSA. The CDR3 consists of 16 residues. Trimming cost V 5 bases and J 0 bases; bases outside gene matches: 7. The CDR3 loop is CASSLQAGSSYNEQFF. CDR3 DNA: TGTGCCAGCAGCCTACAAGCGGGGAGCTCCTACAATGAGCAGTTCTTC.

In regard to this clone: Germline and junction disagree at one end, which may indicate a read error. The J gene is TRBJ2-1, the V gene TRBV6-5; tentatively, D is TRBD1 (6 bases). CDR3 length: 12 residues. Germline V gene sequence: CDR1 MNHEY, CDR2 SVGAGI. The CDR3, as DNA: TGTGCCAGCAGTTACCCGAACACAGGGTGGGTCTTC. Translated, it gives CASSYPNTGWVF.

This rearrangement joins TRBV7-9 to TRBJ1-2; 10 positions match TRBD1. V dropped 4 bases and J dropped 6; count of bases not matched to a gene: 5. The CDR3 loop spans 14 amino acids. Germline assignment: CDR1 SEHNR and CDR2 FQNEAQ (reference sequence). CDR3 DNA: TGTGCCAGCAGCTACCACGGGACAGGGGATGGCTACACCTTC. Protein product: CASSYHGTGDGYTF.

This chain joins TRBV24-1 and TRBJ2-7; TRBD1 is a possible D gene (6 bases). V was shortened by 11 bases and J by 0 bases, with 13 bases between the two germline ends. Germline V gene sequence: CDR1 KGHDR, CDR2 SFDVKD. The CDR3 length is 13 residues. CDR3: CAMVDSSSYEQYF. The DNA for the CDR3 is TGTGCCATGGTGGACAGCAGCTCCTACGAGCAGTACTTC.

This rearrangement joins TRBV6-5 to TRBJ1-1; TRBD1 is a possible D gene (5 bases). Germline CDR1 MNHEY, CDR2 SVGAGI. The CDR3 is made up of 13 amino acids. The V end was cut by 8 bases, the J end by 4 bases, with 14 bases between. The CDR3 sequence: CASAGRLSTEAFF. CDR3 bases: TGTGCCAGCGCGGGACGCCTCTCCACTGAAGCTTTCTTT.

J is TRBJ2-6 and V is TRBV9, with a weak D call TRBD1 (6 bases). With 0 bases removed from V and 1 base from J, the gap between germline ends came to 8 bases. In germline, CDR1 is SGDLS, CDR2 YYNGEE. The CDR3 length is 16 residues. The CDR3 is CASSVGQGSGANVLTF. In DNA form, the CDR3 reads TGTGCCAGCAGCGTAGGGCAGGGGTCTGGGGCCAACGTCCTGACTTTC. Based on the CDR3 plus reference TRBV9 and TRBJ2-6, the full variable domain is DSGVTQTPKHLITATGQRVTLRCSPRSGDLSVYWYQQSLDQGLQFLIQYYNGEERAKGNILERFSAQQFPDLHSELNLSSLELGDSALYFCASSVGQGSGANVLTFGAGSRLTVL.

V and J are TRBV7-9 and TRBJ1-2, with 7 bases identical to TRBD1. CDR1 SEHNR and CDR2 FQNEAQ come from the germline V gene (reference sequence). Trimming cost V 4 bases and J 8 bases; bases outside gene matches: 19. CDR3 length equals 17 residues. CDR3 sequence: CASSYRPPGQRPTGYTF. The CDR3 DNA is TGTGCCAGCAGCTACCGACCTCCGGGACAGAGACCGACAGGCTACACCTTC.

The chain carries TRBV24-1 and TRBJ2-7; 9 bases agree with TRBD1. V shed 9 bases, J shed 3 bases, and the junction held 5 bases outside the gene matches. This CDR3 has 13 residues. Germline V gene lookup returns CDR1 KGHDR and CDR2 SFDVKD. CDR3: CATRTGVDYEQYF. In nucleotides, the CDR3 is TGTGCCACCCGGACAGGGGTAGACTACGAGCAGTACTTC.

The J gene is TRBJ2-4, the V gene TRBV7-8, with a possible D match to TRBD2 (6 bases). CDR3 length equals 18 residues. Per the germline V gene, CDR1 is SGHVS and CDR2 is FQNEAQ. V lost 4 bases to trimming and J lost 0 bases, with 19 bases between them. CDR3 DNA sequence: TGTGCCAGCAGCTCAACGAGGGGCGGGGCGGTAGCCAAAAACATTCAGTACTTC. As protein: CASSSTRGGAVAKNIQYF.